This T cell receptor beta chain was found in a study of cytomegalovirus exposure and HLA in healthy donors listed by TCRdb under 2017. Turning to the overall study: According to a later analysis, the approximately 120 validation repertoires were produced on the same platform as the 700 or so repertoires of the first cohort. The study aimed to test whether cataloging public T cell receptors could reveal signatures of past pathogen exposure. Besides the first cohort of under 700 subjects, a separate validation cohort made up of 95 to 150 different subjects was used. To predict cytomegalovirus infection status, the study brought together high-throughput TCR immunosequencing, statistical association of individual TCRs with disease status, and machine learning. Results and caveats for the whole study, not just this receptor: A later analysis lacked HLA typing for the validation cohort, so it scored co-occurrence in that cohort across all 120 repertoires. Most TCR sequences were observed very rarely across donors, whereas some public TCRs were present in many individuals. According to the authors, the approach could potentially be generalized to other disease states and immunological phenotypes. In the study, roughly 160 TCR beta chains were listed as associated with cytomegalovirus. In vitro tests confirmed that a few of the cytomegalovirus-associated TCR beta chains recognize cytomegalovirus antigens. Cytomegalovirus status was reported to be diagnosed by the classifier with high specificity and sensitivity in both the original and validation cohorts. Of the cluster scores, about 94% were above 0 in a later analysis, which found that TCRs clustered in the first cohort also tended to co-occur in the 120 validation repertoires.

The donors belonged to the validation cohort of 90 to 150 subjects, which was separate from the approximately 700-subject first cohort. The library was built by means of the immunoSEQ multiplex PCR assay. The authors' pipeline ran thus. A statistical classification framework was built for diagnosing cytomegalovirus status from the catalog of TCR beta chain sequences. Here the immuneACCESS table is served through TCRdb, limited to in-frame sequences with V and J called. Missing clones are a known gap in these copies; in checked studies unresolved V genes cover under half, and the rest lacks a known reason. The V and J calls and clone size are taken from that table; D and trimming were inferred from the DNA. The sample includes roughly 82,000 clones, with 85% to 95% observed a single time. The top ten hold 0.65% to 0.7% of the sample. About this clone: This receptor's antigen is unknown. Per-base quality was not reported, and no clone a single base away is much larger than it.

The CDR3 runs 14 amino acids, cysteine and phenylalanine included. Just CDR3 DNA is preserved here, 42 bases in frame from base 1. V is shortened by 4 bases, J by 4 bases, and the region joining them spans 14 bases. CDR1 SGDLS and CDR2 YYNGEE were looked up in the germline V gene. The sequenced sample consisted of PBMCs. Recombination joined TRBV9 with TRBJ1-1; the D gene assignment is ambiguous. This sequence was found in a man aged 18 to 30 in good health and CMV-seronegative. The DNA sequence follows: TGTGCCAGCAGCCGAGGCGATCGGGGCACTGAAGCTTTCTTT. Protein translation: CASSRGDRGTEAFF.